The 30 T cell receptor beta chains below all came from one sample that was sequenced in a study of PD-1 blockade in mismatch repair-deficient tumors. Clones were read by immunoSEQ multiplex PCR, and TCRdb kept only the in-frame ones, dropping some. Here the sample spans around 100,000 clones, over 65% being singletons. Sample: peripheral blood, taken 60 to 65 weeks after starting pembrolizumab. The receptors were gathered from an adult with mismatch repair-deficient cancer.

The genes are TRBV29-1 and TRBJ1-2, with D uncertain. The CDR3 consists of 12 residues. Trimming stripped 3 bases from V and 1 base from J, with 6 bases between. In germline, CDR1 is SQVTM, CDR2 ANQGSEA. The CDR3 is CSVELGNYGYTF. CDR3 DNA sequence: TGCAGCGTTGAGTTGGGTAACTATGGCTACACCTTC.

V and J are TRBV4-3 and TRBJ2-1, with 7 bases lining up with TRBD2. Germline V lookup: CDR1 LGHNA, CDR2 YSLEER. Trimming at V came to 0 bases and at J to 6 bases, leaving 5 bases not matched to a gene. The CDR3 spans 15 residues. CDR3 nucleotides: TGCGCCAGCAGCCAAGAAGGGGCTAGCGGCAATGAGCAGTTCTTC. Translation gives CASSQEGASGNEQFF.

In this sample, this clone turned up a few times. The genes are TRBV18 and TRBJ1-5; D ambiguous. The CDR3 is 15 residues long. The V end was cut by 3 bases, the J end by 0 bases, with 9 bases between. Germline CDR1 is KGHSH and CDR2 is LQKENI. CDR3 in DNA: TGTGCCAGCTCACCTTCGTCCGATAGCAATCAGCCCCAGCATTTT. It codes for CASSPSSDSNQPQHF. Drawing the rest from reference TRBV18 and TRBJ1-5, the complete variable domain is NAGVMQNPRHLVRRRGQEARLRCSPMKGHSHVYWYRQLPEEGLKFMVYLQKENIIDESGMPKERFSAEFPKEGPSILRIQQVVRGDSAAYFCASSPSSDSNQPQHFGDGTRLSIL.

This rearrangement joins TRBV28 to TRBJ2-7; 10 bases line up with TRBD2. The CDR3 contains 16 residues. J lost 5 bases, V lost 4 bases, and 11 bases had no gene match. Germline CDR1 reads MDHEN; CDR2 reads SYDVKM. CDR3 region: CASSSPAGGPFDEQYF. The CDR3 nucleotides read TGTGCCAGCAGTTCCCCAGCGGGAGGGCCGTTCGACGAGCAGTACTTC.

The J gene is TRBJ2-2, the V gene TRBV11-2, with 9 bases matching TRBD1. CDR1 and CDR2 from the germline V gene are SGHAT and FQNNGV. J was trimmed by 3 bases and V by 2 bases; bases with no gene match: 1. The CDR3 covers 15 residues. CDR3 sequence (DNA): TGTGCCAGCAGCTTAAACAGGGGGCACACCGGGGAGCTGTTTTTT. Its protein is CASSLNRGHTGELFF.

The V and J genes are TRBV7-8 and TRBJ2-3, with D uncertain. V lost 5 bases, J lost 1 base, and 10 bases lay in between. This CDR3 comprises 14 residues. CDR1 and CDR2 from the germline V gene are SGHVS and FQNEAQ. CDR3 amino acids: CASSPRQGTDTQYF. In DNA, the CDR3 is TGTGCCAGCAGCCCCCGGCAGGGCACAGATACGCAGTATTTT.

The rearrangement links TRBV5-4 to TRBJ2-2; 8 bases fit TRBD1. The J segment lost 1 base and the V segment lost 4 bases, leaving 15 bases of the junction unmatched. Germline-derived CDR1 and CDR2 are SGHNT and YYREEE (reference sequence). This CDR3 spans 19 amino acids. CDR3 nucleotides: TGTGCCAGCAGCCCTAGATTGGGATCCGGGACAGGGAACACCGGGGAGCTGTTTTTT. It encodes CASSPRLGSGTGNTGELFF.

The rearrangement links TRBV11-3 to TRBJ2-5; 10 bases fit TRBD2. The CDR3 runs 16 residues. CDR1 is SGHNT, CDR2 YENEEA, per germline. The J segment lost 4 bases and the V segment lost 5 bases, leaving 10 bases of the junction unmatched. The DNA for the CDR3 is TGTGCCAGCAGCCCGTGGACTAGCGGCAGAGGAGAGACCCAGTACTTC. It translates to CASSPWTSGRGETQYF.

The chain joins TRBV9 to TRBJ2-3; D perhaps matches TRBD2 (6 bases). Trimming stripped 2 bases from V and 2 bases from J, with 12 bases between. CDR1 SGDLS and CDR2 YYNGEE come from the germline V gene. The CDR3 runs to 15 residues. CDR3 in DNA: TGTGCCAGCAGCGTCCGGACTAACCCCACAGATACGCAGTATTTT. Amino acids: CASSVRTNPTDTQYF.

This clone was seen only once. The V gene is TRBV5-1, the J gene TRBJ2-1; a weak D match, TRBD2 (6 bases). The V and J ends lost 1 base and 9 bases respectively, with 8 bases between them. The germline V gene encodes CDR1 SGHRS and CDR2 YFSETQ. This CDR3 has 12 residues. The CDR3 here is CASSLMEGEQFF. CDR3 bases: TGCGCCAGCAGCTTGATGGAGGGTGAGCAGTTCTTC.

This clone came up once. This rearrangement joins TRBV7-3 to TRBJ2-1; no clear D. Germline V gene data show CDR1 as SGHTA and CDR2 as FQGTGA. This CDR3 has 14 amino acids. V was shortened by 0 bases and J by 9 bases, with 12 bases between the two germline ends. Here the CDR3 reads CASSLTRTNGEQFF. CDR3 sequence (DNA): TGTGCCAGCAGCTTAACCCGTACAAACGGTGAGCAGTTCTTC.

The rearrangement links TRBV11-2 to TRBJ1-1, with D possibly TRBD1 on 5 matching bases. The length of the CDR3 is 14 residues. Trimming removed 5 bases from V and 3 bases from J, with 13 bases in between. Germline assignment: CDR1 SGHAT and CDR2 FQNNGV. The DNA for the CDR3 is TGTGCCAGCAGCCCATGGGCGGGGGACACTGAAGCTTTCTTT. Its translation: CASSPWAGDTEAFF.

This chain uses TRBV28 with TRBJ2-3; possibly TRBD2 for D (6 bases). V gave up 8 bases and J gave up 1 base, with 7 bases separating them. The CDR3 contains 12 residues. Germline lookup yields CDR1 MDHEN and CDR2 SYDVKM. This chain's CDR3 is CASSSGTDTQYF. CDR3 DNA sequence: TGTGCCAGCTCTAGCGGCACAGATACGCAGTATTTT.

CDR3 nucleotide sequence: TGTGCCAGCAGACCTAGGGGGCGGGAGGGTTCGTACAATGAGCAGTTCTTC. Translating it yields CASRPRGREGSYNEQFF. The chain joins TRBV27 to TRBJ2-1; 9 bases are shared with TRBD2. Looked up from germline, CDR1 is MNHEY and CDR2 is SMNVEV (reference sequence). V shed 6 bases, J shed 4 bases, and the junction held 13 bases outside the gene matches. The CDR3 is 17 residues long.

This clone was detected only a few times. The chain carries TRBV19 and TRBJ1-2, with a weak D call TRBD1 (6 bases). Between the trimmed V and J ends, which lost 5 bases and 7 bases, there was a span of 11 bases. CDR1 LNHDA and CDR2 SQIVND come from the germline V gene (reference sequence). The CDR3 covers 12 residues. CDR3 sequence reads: CASSPGEVGYTF. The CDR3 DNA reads TGTGCCAGTAGTCCAGGGGAAGTTGGCTACACCTTC.

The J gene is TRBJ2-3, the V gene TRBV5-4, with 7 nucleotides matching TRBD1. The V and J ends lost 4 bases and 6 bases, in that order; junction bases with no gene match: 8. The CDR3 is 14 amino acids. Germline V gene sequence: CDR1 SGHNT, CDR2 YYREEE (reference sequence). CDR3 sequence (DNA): TGTGCCAGCAGCGTAGGACAGGCTTTCGATACGCAGTATTTT. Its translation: CASSVGQAFDTQYF.

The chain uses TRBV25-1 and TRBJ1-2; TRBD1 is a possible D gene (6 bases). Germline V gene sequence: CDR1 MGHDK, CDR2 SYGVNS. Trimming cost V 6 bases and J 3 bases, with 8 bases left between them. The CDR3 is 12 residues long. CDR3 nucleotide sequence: TGTGCCAGCAGACCAGGGGACTATGGCTACACCTTC. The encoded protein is CASRPGDYGYTF.

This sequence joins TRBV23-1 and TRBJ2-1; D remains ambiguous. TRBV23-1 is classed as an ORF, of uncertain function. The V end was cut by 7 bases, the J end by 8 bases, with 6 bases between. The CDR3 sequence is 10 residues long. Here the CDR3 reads CASIGHEQFF. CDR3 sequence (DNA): TGCGCCAGCATTGGTCATGAGCAGTTCTTC.

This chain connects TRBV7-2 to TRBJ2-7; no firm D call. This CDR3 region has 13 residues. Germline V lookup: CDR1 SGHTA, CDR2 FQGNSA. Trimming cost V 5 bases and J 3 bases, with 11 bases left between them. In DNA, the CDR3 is TGTGCCAGCAGCCAAAGACCCCGCTACGAGCAGTACTTC. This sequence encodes CASSQRPRYEQYF.

The CDR3 loop reads CASSYRDRSTDTQYF. The CDR3 DNA reads as TGTGCCAGCAGTTACCGGGACAGGAGCACAGATACGCAGTATTTT. The J gene is TRBJ2-3, the V gene TRBV9, with 8 bases that match TRBD1. CDR3 length equals 15 residues. Germline loops: CDR1 SGDLS, CDR2 YYNGEE. Trimming at V came to 5 bases and at J to 0 bases, leaving 5 bases not matched to a gene.

CDR3 amino acids: CASSQELTGGSYEQYF. The CDR3 DNA reads as TGCGCCAGCAGCCAAGAATTGACGGGAGGATCCTACGAGCAGTACTTC. This chain connects TRBV4-3 to TRBJ2-7; the match to TRBD2 covers 7 bases. With 0 bases clipped from V and 1 base from J, the junction kept 6 bases outside the gene matches. This CDR3 region has 16 residues. Per the germline V gene, CDR1 is LGHNA and CDR2 is YSLEER.

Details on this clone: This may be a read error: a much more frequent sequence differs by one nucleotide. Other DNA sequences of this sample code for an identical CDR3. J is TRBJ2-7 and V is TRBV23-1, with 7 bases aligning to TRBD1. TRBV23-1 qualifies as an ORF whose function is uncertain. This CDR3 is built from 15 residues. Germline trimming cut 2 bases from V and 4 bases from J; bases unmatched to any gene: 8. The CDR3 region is CASSQKTGNYYEQYF. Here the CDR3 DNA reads TGCGCCAGCAGTCAAAAGACAGGGAACTATTACGAGCAGTACTTC.

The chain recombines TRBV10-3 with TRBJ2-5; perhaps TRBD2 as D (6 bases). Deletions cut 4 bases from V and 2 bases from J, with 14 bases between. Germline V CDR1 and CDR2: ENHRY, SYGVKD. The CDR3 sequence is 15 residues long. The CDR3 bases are TGTGCCATCAGTGTATCGGCTAGCGAGCAAGAGACCCAGTACTTC. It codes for CAISVSASEQETQYF.

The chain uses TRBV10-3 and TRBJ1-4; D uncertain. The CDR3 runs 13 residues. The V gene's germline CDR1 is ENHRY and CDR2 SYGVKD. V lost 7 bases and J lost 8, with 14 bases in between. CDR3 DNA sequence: TGTGCCATCACGGAGACCCCACGGGAAAAACTGTTTTTT. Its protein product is CAITETPREKLFF.

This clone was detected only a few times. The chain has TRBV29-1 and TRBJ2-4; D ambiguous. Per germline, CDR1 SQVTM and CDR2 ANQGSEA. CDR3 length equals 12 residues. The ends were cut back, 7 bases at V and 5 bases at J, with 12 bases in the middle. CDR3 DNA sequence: TGCAGCGCCGACCTGGCAGAAAACATTCAGTACTTC. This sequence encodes CSADLAENIQYF.

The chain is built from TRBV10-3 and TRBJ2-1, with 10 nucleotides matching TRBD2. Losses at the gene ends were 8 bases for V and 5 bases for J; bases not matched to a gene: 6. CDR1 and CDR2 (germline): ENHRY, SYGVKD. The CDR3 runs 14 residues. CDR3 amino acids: CAIGRGLADNEQFF. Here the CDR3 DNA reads TGTGCCATCGGCAGAGGACTAGCGGACAATGAGCAGTTCTTC.

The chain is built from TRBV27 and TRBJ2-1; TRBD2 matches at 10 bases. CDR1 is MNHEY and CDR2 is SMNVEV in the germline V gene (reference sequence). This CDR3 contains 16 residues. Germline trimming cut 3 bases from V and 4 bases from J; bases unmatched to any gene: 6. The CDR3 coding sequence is TGTGCCAGCAGTTTGGCCGCAGCGGGAGGGTACAATGAGCAGTTCTTC. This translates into CASSLAAAGGYNEQFF.

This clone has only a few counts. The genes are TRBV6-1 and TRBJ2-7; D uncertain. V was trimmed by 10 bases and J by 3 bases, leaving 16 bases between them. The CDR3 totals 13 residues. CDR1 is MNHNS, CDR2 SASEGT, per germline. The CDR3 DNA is TGTGCCACCACATTTGGGAAGTTCTACGAGCAGTACTTC. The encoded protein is CATTFGKFYEQYF.

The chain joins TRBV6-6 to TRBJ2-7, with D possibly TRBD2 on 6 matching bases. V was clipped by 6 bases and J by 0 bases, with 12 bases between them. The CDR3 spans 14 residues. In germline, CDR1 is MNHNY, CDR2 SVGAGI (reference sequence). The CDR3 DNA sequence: TGTGCCAGCAGAGGGACTGGCGGCTCCTACGAGCAGTACTTC. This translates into CASRGTGGSYEQYF.

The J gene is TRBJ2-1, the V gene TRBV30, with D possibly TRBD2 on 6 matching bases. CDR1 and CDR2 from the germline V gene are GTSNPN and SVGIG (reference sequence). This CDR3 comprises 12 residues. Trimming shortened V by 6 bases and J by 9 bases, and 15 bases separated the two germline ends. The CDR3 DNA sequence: TGTGCCTGTGGCCCTGGGGGGAGTGAGCAGTTCTTC. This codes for CACGPGGSEQFF.